A selection of T cell receptor beta chains follows, all from one sample in a study of beta chain bispecific antibodies for T cell cancers. These TCRs are of unknown antigen specificity. TCRdb recomputed calls from the 5' RACE reads with MiXCR, one row per CDR3 protein. This sample yields tens of thousands of distinct CDR3 sequences, of which 2% to 2.5% are seen a single time; about 5% belongs to the top ten. The specimen was healthy donor T cells cultured with leukemia cells, collected from a culture containing a bispecific antibody targeting TCR Vbeta12. These receptors all come from a human donor in good health. Some clones in this sample may be carry-over from other donors' samples. The CDR3 runs from the conserved cysteine through the conserved F or W.

TRBV6-5	TRBJ2-2	CASRGTGENTGELFF
TRBV11-3	TRBJ2-3	CASSLSSGADTQYF
TRBV5-5	TRBJ1-5	CASSLDREGQPQHF
TRBV2	TRBJ2-7	CASSEGNTGLSYEQYF
TRBV7-3	TRBJ2-7	CASSPDGAYEQYF
TRBV6-5	TRBJ2-2	CASSYLGPTNTGELFF
TRBV30	TRBJ1-2	CAWSDPGQVNDYGYTF
TRBV5-1	TRBJ2-7	CASRPGSSYEQYF
TRBV20-1	TRBJ1-5	CSARGTGSNQPQHF
TRBV27	TRBJ2-2	CASSLLDGRGNTGELFF
TRBV7-9	TRBJ1-2	CASSLGKDGYTF
TRBV11-2	TRBJ2-5	CASSSLGGDLETQYF
TRBV5-6	TRBJ1-2	CASSSYSYGYTF
TRBV7-9	TRBJ2-5	CASSSYGVGGLLETQYF
TRBV5-1	TRBJ2-2	CASSREPGQANGELFF
TRBV5-1	TRBJ2-1	CASSLASGGEYILSYNEQFF
TRBV5-5	TRBJ2-3	CASSFRDHRGTDTQYF
TRBV19	TRBJ2-7	CASSIGDSYEQYF
TRBV27	TRBJ2-1	CASSPFKIGVSSYNEQFF
TRBV5-4	TRBJ1-1	CASSLRGQEAFF
TRBV4-1	TRBJ2-1	CASSQDQRGSEQFF